Below are 4 T cell receptor beta chains sequenced from a single sample in a study of T cell responses to AZD1222 COVID-19 vaccine. Only in-frame clones appear in the TCRdb table, and some are missing; sequencing was by immunoSEQ multiplex PCR. The data contain over 95,000 clones, 91% of them singletons. This specimen was peripheral blood, taken on day 0 of AZD1222 vaccination. The receptors come from an adult in good health.

The V call is TRBV19, the J call TRBJ2-7; TRBD1 aligns across 8 bases. Germline V gene data show CDR1 as LNHDA and CDR2 as SQIVND (reference sequence). The CDR3 consists of 15 residues. V lost 6 bases, J lost 0 bases, and 7 bases stayed unmatched. In nucleotides, the CDR3 is TGTGCCAGTAGCTCCGGGACAGGACACTCCTACGAGCAGTACTTC. Protein sequence: CASSSGTGHSYEQYF.

J is TRBJ2-2 and V is TRBV6-5; D remains ambiguous. V was cut by 0 bases and J by 5 bases, with 7 bases left in between. The CDR3 extends over 14 amino acids. Germline values: CDR1 MNHEY, CDR2 SVGAGI. CDR3 region: CASSYSKSTGELFF. The CDR3 DNA is TGTGCCAGCAGTTACTCGAAGAGTACCGGGGAGCTGTTTTTT.

This rearrangement joins TRBV6-5 to TRBJ2-5; 11 bases match TRBD2. There are 16 residues in the CDR3. Looked up from germline, CDR1 is MNHEY and CDR2 is SVGAGI. The V segment lost 4 bases and the J segment 5 bases; nucleotides outside the gene matches: 9. The CDR3 region is CASSFSGGAGWETQYF. CDR3 nucleotide sequence: TGTGCCAGCAGTTTTAGCGGGGGGGCTGGATGGGAGACCCAGTACTTC.

The J gene is TRBJ1-5, the V gene TRBV19; no definite D call. Germline V gives CDR1 LNHDA, CDR2 SQIVND (reference sequence). The V end lost 6 bases, the J end lost 7 bases, and 13 bases lay between the germline ends. The CDR3 extends over 13 amino acids. The CDR3 loop reads CASSPLGGQPQHF. The CDR3 nucleotides read TGTGCCAGTAGCCCCCTTGGTGGGCAGCCCCAGCATTTT.